This T cell receptor beta chain was obtained from a study of blood T cells in healthy people across ages. General observations from the study: Per million T cells, the diversity of TCR beta decreased roughly linearly as age advanced. Strong correlation existed between TCR beta diversity and naive T cell percentage.

Then a second PCR, running about 6 to 12 cycles, was carried out with a sample-barcoded 5' primer and a J-beta primer mix. The authors tagged each cDNA molecule using a template-switch adaptor with 12 random nucleotides. TCRdb fed the 5' RACE reads into MiXCR, producing one record per CDR3 protein. The sample has approximately 1.5 million distinct CDR3 sequences, roughly two fifths seen once. This CDR3 has 12 amino acids. The germline V gene has CDR1 LGHNA and CDR2 YNFKEQ. V lost 4 bases and J 7 bases, leaving 11 bases between the germline ends. A note on this clonotype: Antigen: not known.

PBMCs numbering at least 6 million were isolated per sample. The sequence derives from a woman between 18 and 30 years old in good health. The sample was blood. The chain couples TRBV4-2 to TRBJ2-7; D not resolved. DNA of the CDR3: TGTGCCAGCAGCCTAGACAACGCGGAGCAGTACTTC. Protein: CASSLDNAEQYF.